The rows below give T cell receptor beta chains drawn from one sample of a study of T cell responses to AZD1222 COVID-19 vaccine. Assay used: immunoSEQ multiplex PCR; TCRdb lists only in-frame clones, some missing. This sample yields over 95,000 clones, of which about 86% are seen a single time; about 12% belongs to the top ten. The source was peripheral blood, collected on day 0 of AZD1222 vaccination. These receptors all come from an adult in good health. Both conserved end residues are part of each CDR3. The D gene is left open where the match is weak. Part of the rows lack a size; the others show once, few, many or a class for expanded clones.

cdr3_aa | cdr3_nt | clone_size | j_call | d_call | v_call
CASSVAGGGETQYF | TGTGCCAGCAGTGTTGCGGGAGGTGGGGAGACCCAGTACTTC | - | TRBJ2-5 | TRBD2 | TRBV25-1
CASSTGGTSSYEQYF | TGTGCCAGTAGTACCGGGGGGACTAGCTCCTACGAGCAGTACTTC | - | TRBJ2-7 | TRBD2 | TRBV19
CASSPDPNSYNEQFF | TGTGCCAGCAGCCCCGACCCTAACTCCTACAATGAGCAGTTCTTC | - | TRBJ2-1 | - | TRBV9
CASGDRTFGGYTF | TGTGCCAGCGGGGACAGAACATTTGGTGGCTACACCTTC | - | TRBJ1-2 | TRBD1 | TRBV28
CASSSLAGVVSEQFF | TGTGCCAGCAGCTCCCTAGCGGGAGTTGTAAGTGAGCAGTTCTTC | - | TRBJ2-1 | TRBD2 | TRBV5-6
CASFGQGRTEAFF | TGTGCCAGCTTCGGACAGGGTCGCACTGAAGCTTTCTTT | - | TRBJ1-1 | TRBD1 | TRBV25-1
CASSPRGRTEAFF | TGTGCCAGCAGTCCCCGGGGGCGGACTGAAGCTTTCTTT | - | TRBJ1-1 | - | TRBV2
CASSTSSLGYGYTF | TGTGCCAGCAGTACATCGAGCCTCGGGTATGGCTACACCTTC | - | TRBJ1-2 | - | TRBV28
CASSLNSGIGETQYF | TGCGCCAGCAGCCTGAACAGTGGCATTGGGGAGACCCAGTACTTC | - | TRBJ2-5 | - | TRBV4-1
CASSRGQGALGANVLTF | TGTGCCAGCAGCCGGGGACAGGGGGCGCTCGGGGCCAACGTCCTGACTTTC | - | TRBJ2-6 | TRBD1 | TRBV7-2
CASSVVELMNTEAFF | TGTGCCAGCAGCGTAGTGGAGCTAATGAACACTGAAGCTTTCTTT | - | TRBJ1-1 | - | TRBV9
CASSGAGVGNSPLHF | TGTGCCAGCAGCGGGGCGGGGGTTGGTAATTCACCCCTCCACTTT | - | TRBJ1-6 | - | TRBV2
CASSSTPAHTQYF | TGTGCCAGCAGCTCTACGCCAGCTCATACGCAGTATTTT | - | TRBJ2-3 | - | TRBV11-1
CTSTHGTSGSTYNEQFF | TGCACCAGCACCCATGGGACTAGCGGGAGTACCTACAATGAGCAGTTCTTC | - | TRBJ2-1 | - | TRBV1
CASSIGRGTGELFF | TGTGCCAGTAGTATAGGTCGGGGAACCGGGGAGCTGTTTTTT | few | TRBJ2-2 | - | TRBV19
CASSPTPGGGYGYTF | TGTGCCAGCAGCCCTACTCCAGGGGGCGGCTATGGCTACACCTTC | - | TRBJ1-2 | TRBD1 | TRBV7-2
CASSASGDTQYF | TGCGCCAGCAGCGCCTCCGGAGATACGCAGTATTTT | - | TRBJ2-3 | - | TRBV5-1
CASSQEGTGLAYEQYF | TGCGCCAGCAGCCAAGAAGGGACAGGGTTAGCCTACGAGCAGTACTTC | - | TRBJ2-7 | TRBD1 | TRBV4-1
CASSREGPITAEFYGYTF | TGTGCCAGCAGCAGAGAGGGGCCCATAACCGCCGAGTTCTATGGCTACACCTTC | - | TRBJ1-2 | - | TRBV21-1
CASSPQLTGGNNEQFF | TGTGCCAGCAGCCCTCAACTGACAGGGGGCAACAATGAGCAGTTCTTC | - | TRBJ2-1 | TRBD1 | TRBV3-1/TRBV3-2
CASSFGQGGGFYEQYF | TGCGCCAGCAGCTTTGGGCAGGGAGGGGGTTTCTACGAGCAGTACTTC | - | TRBJ2-7 | - | TRBV5-1
CASSYVRTTIYNEQFF | TGTGCCAGCAGTTACGTTCGGACTACTATTTACAATGAGCAGTTCTTC | - | TRBJ2-1 | - | TRBV6-2/TRBV6-3
CASSPRFEGTTNEKLFF | TGTGCCAGCAGCCCTCGCTTCGAGGGGACAACTAATGAAAAACTGTTTTTT | - | TRBJ1-4 | - | TRBV28
CASSLEPEKLFF | TGCGCCAGCAGCTTGGAACCAGAAAAACTGTTTTTT | - | TRBJ1-4 | - | TRBV5-1
CASSLGRKPSLDTQYF | TGTGCCAGCAGCCTCGGGAGGAAGCCTAGCCTGGATACGCAGTATTTT | few | TRBJ2-3 | TRBD2 | TRBV11-2
CASSWRVTGELFF | TGTGCCAGCAGTTGGAGGGTAACCGGGGAGCTGTTTTTT | once | TRBJ2-2 | - | TRBV27
CASRGTGGGQPQHF | TGTGCCAGCAGGGGAACAGGGGGGGGGCAGCCCCAGCATTTT | - | TRBJ1-5 | TRBD1 | TRBV6-5
CASSLGVNSNQPQHF | TGTGCCAGCAGCCTAGGGGTAAATAGCAATCAGCCCCAGCATTTT | - | TRBJ1-5 | - | TRBV28
CASSPTGLGGYTF | TGCGCCAGCAGCCCGACAGGGCTAGGGGGCTACACCTTC | - | TRBJ1-2 | TRBD1 | TRBV4-1
CASSLGSGYGYTF | TGTGCCAGCAGCTTAGGGTCGGGCTATGGCTACACCTTC | - | TRBJ1-2 | - | TRBV7-9
CASSTNRGSPNQPQHF | TGTGCCAGTAGTACGAACCGGGGCTCCCCCAATCAGCCCCAGCATTTT | - | TRBJ1-5 | - | TRBV19
CASSRTGTGSDEQYF | TGTGCCAGCAGCCGCACCGGGACAGGGTCCGACGAGCAGTACTTC | - | TRBJ2-7 | TRBD1 | TRBV16
CASSETGRGDTQYF | TGTGCCAGCAGTGAGACAGGGAGAGGAGATACGCAGTATTTT | - | TRBJ2-3 | TRBD1 | TRBV28
CASSQGQGNNSPLHF | TGTGCCAGTAGTCAAGGACAGGGTAACAATTCACCCCTCCACTTT | - | TRBJ1-6 | TRBD1 | TRBV19
CASSVGQSNEKLFF | TGTGCCAGCAGCGTAGGGCAGAGTAATGAAAAACTGTTTTTT | - | TRBJ1-4 | - | TRBV9
CASSVGQGNSIRYNEQFF | TGTGCCAGCAGCGTAGGACAGGGGAATAGCATACGGTACAATGAGCAGTTCTTC | - | TRBJ2-1 | TRBD1 | TRBV5-4
CASSRGTGNTEAFF | TGTGCCAGCAGCCGGGGGACGGGGAACACTGAAGCTTTCTTT | - | TRBJ1-1 | - | TRBV11-2
CASSLSQALSNYGYTF | TGTGCCAGCAGCTTAAGCCAGGCTTTATCTAACTATGGCTACACCTTC | - | TRBJ1-2 | - | TRBV7-2
CASSQVSNRMNYGYTF | TGCGCCAGCAGCCAAGTGTCAAACAGGATGAACTATGGCTACACCTTC | - | TRBJ1-2 | - | TRBV4-1
CASSGYADTQYF | TGCGCCAGCAGTGGGTATGCAGATACGCAGTATTTT | - | TRBJ2-3 | - | TRBV10-1
CASSYSGTGSRDTIYF | TGTGCCAGCAGTTACTCGGGGACAGGGAGCCGAGACACCATATATTTT | - | TRBJ1-3 | TRBD1 | TRBV6-6
CASSIQGYGYTF | TGTGCCAGCAGCATCCAGGGGTATGGCTACACCTTC | once | TRBJ1-2 | - | TRBV5-4
CASRSLETQYF | TGTGCCAGCAGGTCTTTAGAGACCCAGTACTTC | - | TRBJ2-5 | - | TRBV12-3/TRBV12-4
CASSDGAGQGNEQFF | TGTGCCAGCAGTGACGGGGCAGGGCAAGGGAATGAGCAGTTCTTC | once | TRBJ2-1 | - | TRBV2
CASSLRLAGPGDTQYF | TGTGCCAGCAGCCTACGACTAGCGGGGCCGGGGGATACGCAGTATTTT | - | TRBJ2-3 | TRBD2 | TRBV7-9
CASSLGPSGFYEQYF | TGTGCCAGCAGCTTGGGGCCTAGCGGATTCTACGAGCAGTACTTC | - | TRBJ2-7 | TRBD2 | TRBV5-6
CASSPGTSGRKFDEQFF | TGTGCCAGCAGCCCGGGGACTAGCGGGAGAAAATTCGATGAGCAGTTCTTC | - | TRBJ2-1 | TRBD2 | TRBV5-8
CASSLNLRELFF | TGTGCCAGCAGCTTAAACCTTAGGGAGCTGTTTTTT | - | TRBJ2-2 | - | TRBV7-9
CASSARTADYGYTF | TGTGCCAGCAGCGCACGGACAGCCGACTATGGCTACACCTTC | once | TRBJ1-2 | - | TRBV6-6
CASSFSATGNTIYF | TGTGCCAGCAGTTTCTCGGCGACTGGAAACACCATATATTTT | - | TRBJ1-3 | - | TRBV28
CASSLGGTYQETQYF | TGTGCCAGCAGCTTAGGTGGGACATACCAAGAGACCCAGTACTTC | few | TRBJ2-5 | - | TRBV7-8
CASSTGLLGEQYF | TGTGCCAGCAGCACGGGCCTTCTGGGCGAGCAGTACTTC | - | TRBJ2-7 | - | TRBV6-6